This T cell receptor (beta chain) was sequenced during a study of blood T cell repertoires in COVID-19. Study context: T cells, B-cell-depleted T cells, or PBMCs provided the cDNA or gDNA that served as material.

V shed 1 base, J shed 2 bases, and the junction held 0 bases outside the gene matches. Germline V gene data show CDR1 as SGHNT and CDR2 as YENEEA. The CDR3 covers 14 residues. The method was immunoSEQ multiplex PCR; TCRdb's version includes in-frame clones alone and lacks a portion of them. Of 350,000 to 450,000 clones in the sample, approximately 86% were seen once. Sequences were obtained from peripheral blood. The clonotype was recovered from a woman aged 60-75 years with COVID-19, enrolled during active disease. The chain links TRBV11-3 to TRBJ1-1; TRBD1 agrees at 8 bases. The CDR3 loop reads CASSLAGGNTEAFF. Here the CDR3 DNA reads TGTGCCAGCAGCTTAGCAGGGGGCAACACTGAAGCTTTCTTT.